This T cell receptor beta chain was sequenced in a study of identical twins. This clonotype was detected ten times or more. Healthy Caucasian donors formed the entire cohort. The germline V gene encodes CDR1 SNHLY and CDR2 FYNNEI. The V and J ends lost 3 bases and 12 bases respectively, with 0 bases between them. The CDR3 has 8 amino acids. A single record per CDR3 protein comes from TCRdb applying MiXCR to the 5' RACE reads. The sample carries about 920,000 distinct CDR3 sequences, roughly an eighth recorded once. This sample also appeared in a second study, on yellow fever vaccine responses in identical twins.

The sequenced sample consisted of PBMCs. The chain has TRBV2 and TRBJ2-1; D is ambiguous. The TCR sequence derives from a woman between 18 and 30 years old in good health. The CDR3 protein is CASSEQFF. The CDR3 DNA sequence: TGTGCCAGCAGTGAGCAGTTCTTC.